This T cell receptor (beta chain) was sequenced during a study of identical twins. The study's findings and limits: There is a chance that invariant MAIT and iNKT cells partially muddied zero-insertion analyses.

Carrying unique molecular identifiers, the cDNA also gained a universal primer site through template switching. TCRdb independently ran MiXCR on the 5' RACE reads; one entry per CDR3 protein. This sample has about 570,000 distinct CDR3 sequences, with around a tenth found just once. V lost 0 bases and J 6 bases, leaving 15 bases between the germline ends. Germline V gene data show CDR1 as SGHRS and CDR2 as YFSETQ. The CDR3 covers 15 residues. No donor was unhealthy or non-Caucasian. A few counts support this clonotype. Its antigen is unknown. The sample was also linked to a second study, of yellow fever vaccine responses in identical twins.

Sequenced material: PBMCs. This receptor was obtained from a woman between 18 and 29 years old in good health. The J gene is TRBJ1-1, the V gene TRBV5-1; tentative D call: TRBD1 (6 bases). The chain's CDR3 is CASSLAAGGGPEAFF. The CDR3 DNA follows: TGCGCCAGCAGCTTGGCCGCGGGGGGGGGCCCTGAAGCTTTCTTT.